These T cell receptor beta chains were read from a single sample in a study of cytomegalovirus exposure and HLA in healthy donors. The data were produced by immunoSEQ multiplex PCR, yet TCRdb's version contains in-frame clones alone and is incomplete. Of roughly 150,000 clones in the sample, approximately 80% were seen once. Sequencing input: PBMCs. These receptor sequences come from a woman in her 50s in good health and CMV-seropositive. CDR3s include the opening cysteine and the closing phenylalanine or tryptophan. Each record gives: V gene, clone size, D gene, J gene, CDR3 DNA, CDR3 protein. A D gene is named only where the DNA matches it firmly. Only part of the rows carry a size: once, few, many, or a class if the clone is expanded.

>TRBV5-1|.|.|TRBJ2-6
TGCGCCAGCACCCGGGGGGGACAGGGCGGCTCTGGGGCCAACGTCCTGACTTTC
CASTRGGQGGSGANVLTF
>TRBV19|.|.|TRBJ1-1
TGTGCCAGTCGGGGGGATGGCACTGAAGCTTTCTTT
CASRGDGTEAFF
>TRBV10-3|.|TRBD1|TRBJ1-1
TGTGCCAGCCGACAGGGTGCTTTGAACACTGAAGCTTTCTTT
CASRQGALNTEAFF
>TRBV4-3|.|.|TRBJ1-6
TGCGCCAGCAGCCTAGGCAGGGGTTCGGATTCACCCCTCCACTTT
CASSLGRGSDSPLHF
>TRBV7-9|.|.|TRBJ1-2
TGTGCCAGCAGCTTAAGACAGCTTAACTATGGCTACACCTTC
CASSLRQLNYGYTF
>TRBV6-6|.|TRBD2|TRBJ2-7
TGTGCCAGCAGTTACTCGAACGCGGGGGAGGGCTACGAGCAGTACTTC
CASSYSNAGEGYEQYF
>TRBV5-1|.|TRBD1|TRBJ2-5
TGCGCCAGCCATTCGACAGGGGAAGAGACCCAGTACTTC
CASHSTGEETQYF
>TRBV5-1|.|.|TRBJ1-1
TGCGCCAGCAGCTTGGGATTCATTATTGGCCATAACACTGAAGCTTTCTTT
CASSLGFIIGHNTEAFF
>TRBV12-5|.|TRBD1|TRBJ1-2
TGTGCTAGTGGTTTGACAGGGGGCGTAGGCTACACCTTC
CASGLTGGVGYTF
>TRBV6-5|.|TRBD1|TRBJ1-5
TGTGCCAGCAGGGGACAGGGGAATCAGCCCCAGCATTTT
CASRGQGNQPQHF
>TRBV5-5|.|.|TRBJ1-5
TGTGCCAGCAGCTTGGTCCCTTTCGGGCCCCAGCATTTT
CASSLVPFGPQHF
>TRBV4-1|.|TRBD1|TRBJ1-1
TGCGCCAGCAGCCAAGCGCTTATGACAGGGGGCTCTTTTGAAGCTTTCTTT
CASSQALMTGGSFEAFF
>TRBV9|.|TRBD2|TRBJ2-2
TGTGCCAGCAGCCCATACGGACTAGCGGGGGCCGGGGAGCTGTTTTTT
CASSPYGLAGAGELFF
>TRBV4-3|.|.|TRBJ1-1
TGCGCCAGCAGCCAAGTGGCGGGTAACACTGAAGCTTTCTTT
CASSQVAGNTEAFF
>TRBV6-1|.|.|TRBJ2-1
TGTGCCAGCAGTGAAGAGTCTCGCGCCTCCAATGAGCAGTTCTTC
CASSEESRASNEQFF
>TRBV25-1|many|.|TRBJ1-1
TGTGCCACCGAGGGTTCCCCGGCCACTGAAGCTTTCTTT
CATEGSPATEAFF
>TRBV18|.|.|TRBJ1-2
TGTGCCAGCTCACCTGATGGACAGCCGTATGGCTACACCTTC
CASSPDGQPYGYTF
>TRBV5-1|.|.|TRBJ1-1
TGCGCCAGCAGCTTGGTGCAGGGTGGCACTGAAGCTTTCTTT
CASSLVQGGTEAFF
>TRBV15|.|.|TRBJ2-7
TGTGCCACCAGCAGAACATTCCACAGGGAGCACGAGCAGTACTTC
CATSRTFHREHEQYF
>TRBV7-2|.|.|TRBJ2-4
TGTGCCAGCAGCCAGAGGGATCTAGCCAAAAACATTCAGTACTTC
CASSQRDLAKNIQYF
>TRBV13|.|.|TRBJ2-1
TGTGCCAGCAGCTTACCCTCGTCCTGGCGGAATGAGCAGTTCTTC
CASSLPSSWRNEQFF
>TRBV19|.|TRBD1|TRBJ2-7
TGTGCCAGTAGTCATCCGGGACAGGGCCTATACTTC
CASSHPGQGLYF
>TRBV19|.|TRBD1|TRBJ2-1
TGTGCCAGTAGGAACGGCGGGACAGGGGGATTCAATGAGCAGTTCTTC
CASRNGGTGGFNEQFF
>TRBV2|.|.|TRBJ1-6
TGTGCCAGCAGTGAAGTTGGGGGGGAGAGGTCCCCCCTCCACTTT
CASSEVGGERSPLHF
>TRBV6-6|once|.|TRBJ2-4
TGTGCCAGCACCAGCGGGGGACAGGGAAACATTCAGTACTTC
CASTSGGQGNIQYF
>TRBV6-1|.|.|TRBJ2-4
TGTGCCAGCAGATCCAACACTCCAGGGGAAGCGTTACAGTACTTC
CASRSNTPGEALQYF
>TRBV6-5|few|.|TRBJ2-3
TGTGCCAGTTCAAGACTTCAGGGAATTCCAGATACGCAGTATTTT
CASSRLQGIPDTQYF
>TRBV7-8|.|.|TRBJ2-2
TGTGCCAGCAGCTTTCAGCGGGCCGCGAACACCGGGGAGCTGTTTTTT
CASSFQRAANTGELFF
>TRBV21-1|once|.|TRBJ1-1
TGTGCCAGCAGCGACCAGGGTGACACTGAAGCTTTCTTT
CASSDQGDTEAFF
>TRBV7-2|.|TRBD2|TRBJ2-3
TGTGCCAGCAGCCGCGGGGGGCGGTCAGATACGCAGTATTTT
CASSRGGRSDTQYF
>TRBV21-1|.|.|TRBJ1-4
TGTGCCAGCAGCAGCGGCAGGGTAAATGAAAAACTGTTTTTT
CASSSGRVNEKLFF
>TRBV7-2|.|TRBD1|TRBJ2-7
TGTGCCAGCAGCTTAGAGTGGACAGGGAGGAGTCACGAGCAGTACTTC
CASSLEWTGRSHEQYF
>TRBV7-7|.|TRBD2|TRBJ2-3
TGTGCCAGCAGCCAGACTAGCGGAGACACAGATACGCAGTATTTT
CASSQTSGDTDTQYF
>TRBV13|.|.|TRBJ2-7
TGTGCCAGCAGCGCCGGGGACTCCACGGCCGAGCAGTACTTC
CASSAGDSTAEQYF
>TRBV7-2|.|.|TRBJ2-7
TGTGCCAGCCATGAGGGCTACGAGCAGTACTTC
CASHEGYEQYF
>TRBV4-3|.|TRBD1|TRBJ1-2
TGCGCCAGCAGCCAAGTAGCAGCAAGTGGGACAGGGCGAAATGGCTACACCTTC
CASSQVAASGTGRNGYTF
>TRBV5-5|.|.|TRBJ1-5
TGTGCCAGCAGCGGGTGGGACTTCCAGGCTACGAGCAATCAGCCCCAGCATTTT
CASSGWDFQATSNQPQHF
>TRBV29-1|.|TRBD1|TRBJ1-2
TGCAGCGCGCAGACGGTACAGGGGGCGAAGGGCTACACCTTC
CSAQTVQGAKGYTF
>TRBV2|.|TRBD1|TRBJ2-7
TGTGCCAGCAGTTCTACAGGGGGCCGCTACGAGCAGTACTTC
CASSSTGGRYEQYF
>TRBV11-3|.|.|TRBJ2-2
TGTGCCAGCAGCTCCGGACAGCCGAACACCGGGGAGCTGTTTTTT
CASSSGQPNTGELFF
>TRBV10-3|.|.|TRBJ2-1
TGTGCCACCGCGACTCTCAATGAGCAGTTCTTC
CATATLNEQFF
>TRBV5-1|.|TRBD1|TRBJ1-6
TGCGCCAGCAGCTTGGCAGGGGGGTTGTATTCACCCCTCCACTTT
CASSLAGGLYSPLHF
>TRBV2|.|.|TRBJ2-7
TGTGCCAGCACCAGGGACACCGGCCTCTACGAGCAGTACTTC
CASTRDTGLYEQYF
>TRBV2|.|TRBD2|TRBJ2-3
TGTGCCAGCAAATGGCGGGGGGGCCTGGATACGCAGTATTTT
CASKWRGGLDTQYF
>TRBV18|.|.|TRBJ1-5
TGTGCCAGCTCACCCGGGGGAGGTCAGCCCCAGCATTTT
CASSPGGGQPQHF
>TRBV5-1|.|.|TRBJ2-1
TGCGCCGGCAGCTTGGGGGGGCCCTCCTACAATGAGCAGTTCTTC
CAGSLGGPSYNEQFF
>TRBV29-1|.|.|TRBJ1-1
TGCAGCGTTGTAGGCGGAATGAACACTGAAGCTTTCTTT
CSVVGGMNTEAFF
>TRBV19|.|TRBD2|TRBJ2-2
TGTGCCAGTGGTAAAGGGGTAGCGGGGCGCACCGGGGAGCTGTTTTTT
CASGKGVAGRTGELFF